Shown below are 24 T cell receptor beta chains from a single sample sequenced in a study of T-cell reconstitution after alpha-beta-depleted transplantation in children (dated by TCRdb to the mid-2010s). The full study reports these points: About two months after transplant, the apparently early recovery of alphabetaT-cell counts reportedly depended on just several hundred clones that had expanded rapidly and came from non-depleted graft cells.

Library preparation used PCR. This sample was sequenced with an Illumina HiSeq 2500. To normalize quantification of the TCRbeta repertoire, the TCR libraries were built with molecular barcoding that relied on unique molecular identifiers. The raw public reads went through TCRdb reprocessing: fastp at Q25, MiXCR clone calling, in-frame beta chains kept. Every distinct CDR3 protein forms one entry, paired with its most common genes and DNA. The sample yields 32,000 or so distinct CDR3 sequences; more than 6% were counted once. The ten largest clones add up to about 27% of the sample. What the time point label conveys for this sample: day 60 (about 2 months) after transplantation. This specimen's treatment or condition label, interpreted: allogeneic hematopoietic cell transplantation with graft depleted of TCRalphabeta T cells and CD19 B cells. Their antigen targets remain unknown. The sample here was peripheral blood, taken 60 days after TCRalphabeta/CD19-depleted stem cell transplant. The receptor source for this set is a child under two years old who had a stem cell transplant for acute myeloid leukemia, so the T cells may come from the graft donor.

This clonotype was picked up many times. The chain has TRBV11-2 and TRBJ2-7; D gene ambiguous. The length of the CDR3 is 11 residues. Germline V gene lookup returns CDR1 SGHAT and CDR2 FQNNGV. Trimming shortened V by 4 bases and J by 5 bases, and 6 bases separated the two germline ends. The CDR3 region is CASSYLDEQYF. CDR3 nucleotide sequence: TGTGCCAGCAGCTACCTGGACGAGCAGTACTTC.

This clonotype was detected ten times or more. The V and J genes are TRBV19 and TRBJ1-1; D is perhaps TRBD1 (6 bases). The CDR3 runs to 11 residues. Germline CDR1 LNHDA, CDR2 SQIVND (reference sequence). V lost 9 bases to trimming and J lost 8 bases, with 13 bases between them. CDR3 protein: CASDWGAEAFF. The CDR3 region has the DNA TGTGCCAGCGATTGGGGGGCCGAAGCTTTCTTT.

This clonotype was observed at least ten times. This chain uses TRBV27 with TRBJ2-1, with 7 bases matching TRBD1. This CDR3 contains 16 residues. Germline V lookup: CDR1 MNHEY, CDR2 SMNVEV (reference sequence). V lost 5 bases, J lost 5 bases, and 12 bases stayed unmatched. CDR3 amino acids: CASSVSQGNRDNEQFF. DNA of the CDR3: TGTGCCAGCAGTGTTTCACAGGGGAATAGGGACAATGAGCAGTTCTTC.

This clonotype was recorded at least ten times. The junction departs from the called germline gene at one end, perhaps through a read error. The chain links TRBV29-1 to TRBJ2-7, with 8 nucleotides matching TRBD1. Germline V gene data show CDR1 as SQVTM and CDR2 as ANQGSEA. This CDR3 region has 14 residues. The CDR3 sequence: CSVEGQGLSYEQYF. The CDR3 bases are TGCAGCGTGGAAGGACAGGGACTCTCCTACGAGCAGTACTTC.

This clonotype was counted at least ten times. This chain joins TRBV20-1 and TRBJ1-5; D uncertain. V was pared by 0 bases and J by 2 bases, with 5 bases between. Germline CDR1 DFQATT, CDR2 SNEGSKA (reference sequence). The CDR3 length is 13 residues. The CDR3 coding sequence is TGCAGTGCTAGAGAGAACCGCAATCAGCCCCAGCATTTT. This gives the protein CSARENRNQPQHF.

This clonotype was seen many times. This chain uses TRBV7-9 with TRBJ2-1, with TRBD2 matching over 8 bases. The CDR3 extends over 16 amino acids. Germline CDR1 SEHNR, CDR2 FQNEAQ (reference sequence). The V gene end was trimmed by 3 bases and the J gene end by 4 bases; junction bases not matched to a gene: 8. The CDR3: CASSFPGGRNYNEQFF. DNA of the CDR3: TGTGCCAGCAGCTTCCCGGGGGGGAGGAATTACAATGAGCAGTTCTTC.

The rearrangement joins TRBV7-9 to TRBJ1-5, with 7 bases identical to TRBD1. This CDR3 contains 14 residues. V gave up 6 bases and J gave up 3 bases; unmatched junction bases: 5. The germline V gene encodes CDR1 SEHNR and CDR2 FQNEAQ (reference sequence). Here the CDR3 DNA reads TGTGCCAGCAGATCAGGGGGATCCAATCAGCCCCAGCATTTT. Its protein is CASRSGGSNQPQHF.

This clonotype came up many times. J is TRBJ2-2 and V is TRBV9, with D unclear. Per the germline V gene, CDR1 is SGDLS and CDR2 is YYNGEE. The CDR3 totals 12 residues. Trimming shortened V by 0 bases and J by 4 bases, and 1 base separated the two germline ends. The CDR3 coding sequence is TGTGCCAGCAGCGTAGTCACCGGGGAGCTGTTTTTT. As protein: CASSVVTGELFF. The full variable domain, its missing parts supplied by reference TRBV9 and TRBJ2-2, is DSGVTQTPKHLITATGQRVTLRCSPRSGDLSVYWYQQSLDQGLQFLIQYYNGEERAKGNILERFSAQQFPDLHSELNLSSLELGDSALYFCASSVVTGELFFGEGSRLTVL.

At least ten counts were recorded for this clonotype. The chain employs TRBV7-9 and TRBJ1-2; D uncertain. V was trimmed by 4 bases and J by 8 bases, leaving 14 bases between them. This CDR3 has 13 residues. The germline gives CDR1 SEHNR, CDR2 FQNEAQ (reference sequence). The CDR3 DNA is TGTGCCAGCAGCTCCCCTAGCCGGGCGGGCTACACCTTC. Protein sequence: CASSSPSRAGYTF.

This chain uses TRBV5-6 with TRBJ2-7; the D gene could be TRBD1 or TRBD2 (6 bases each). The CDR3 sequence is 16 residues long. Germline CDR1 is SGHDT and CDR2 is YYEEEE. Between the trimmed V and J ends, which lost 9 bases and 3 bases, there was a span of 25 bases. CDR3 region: CATTLWLGGPVYEQYF. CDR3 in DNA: TGTGCCACGACCCTCTGGCTCGGGGGCCCCGTCTACGAGCAGTACTTC.

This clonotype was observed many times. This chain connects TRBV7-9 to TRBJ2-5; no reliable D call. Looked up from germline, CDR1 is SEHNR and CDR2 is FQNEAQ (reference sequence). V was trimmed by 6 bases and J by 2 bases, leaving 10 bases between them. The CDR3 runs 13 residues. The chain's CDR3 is CASRKRRQETQYF. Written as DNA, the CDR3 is TGTGCCAGCAGGAAACGGCGTCAAGAGACCCAGTACTTC.

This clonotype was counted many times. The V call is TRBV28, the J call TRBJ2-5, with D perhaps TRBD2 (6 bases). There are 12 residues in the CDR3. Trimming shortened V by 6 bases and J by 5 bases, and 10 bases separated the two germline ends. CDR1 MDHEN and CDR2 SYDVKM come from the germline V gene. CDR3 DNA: TGTGCCAGCAGGCGGAGCGGGGAGACCCAGTACTTC. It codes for CASRRSGETQYF.

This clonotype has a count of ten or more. The CDR3 reads CASSEGVGATGIANEKLFF. The CDR3 DNA reads as TGTGCCAGCAGTGAAGGCGTCGGGGCAACAGGGATAGCTAATGAAAAACTGTTTTTT. The chain couples TRBV6-1 to TRBJ1-4; D is possibly TRBD1 (6 bases). The V end lost 1 base, the J end lost 3 bases, and 21 bases lay between the germline ends. This CDR3 contains 19 residues. Germline loops: CDR1 MNHNS, CDR2 SASEGT.

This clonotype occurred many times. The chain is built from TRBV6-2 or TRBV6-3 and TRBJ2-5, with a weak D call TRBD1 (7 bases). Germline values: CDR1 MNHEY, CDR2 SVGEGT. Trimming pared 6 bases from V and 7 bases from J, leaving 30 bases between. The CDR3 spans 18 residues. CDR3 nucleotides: TGTGCCAGCAGACCCGGGACAGCTAAAGCGGGTGCCAGTTGGACCCAGTACTTC. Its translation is CASRPGTAKAGASWTQYF.

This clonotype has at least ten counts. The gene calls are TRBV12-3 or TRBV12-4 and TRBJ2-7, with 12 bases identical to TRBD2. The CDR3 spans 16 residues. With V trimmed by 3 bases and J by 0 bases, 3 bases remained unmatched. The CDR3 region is CASSLASGRVSYEQYF. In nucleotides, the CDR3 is TGTGCCAGCAGTTTGGCTAGCGGGAGGGTCTCCTACGAGCAGTACTTC.

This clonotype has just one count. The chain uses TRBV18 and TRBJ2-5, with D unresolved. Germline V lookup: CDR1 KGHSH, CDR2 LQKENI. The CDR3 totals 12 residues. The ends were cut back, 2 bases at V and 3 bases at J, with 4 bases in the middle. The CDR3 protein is CASSPGEETQYF. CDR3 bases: TGTGCCAGCTCACCAGGAGAAGAGACCCAGTACTTC. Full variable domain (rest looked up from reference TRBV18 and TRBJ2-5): NAGVMQNPRHLVRRRGQEARLRCSPMKGHSHVYWYRQLPEEGLKFMVYLQKENIIDESGMPKERFSAEFPKEGPSILRIQQVVRGDSAAYFCASSPGEETQYFGPGTRLLVL.

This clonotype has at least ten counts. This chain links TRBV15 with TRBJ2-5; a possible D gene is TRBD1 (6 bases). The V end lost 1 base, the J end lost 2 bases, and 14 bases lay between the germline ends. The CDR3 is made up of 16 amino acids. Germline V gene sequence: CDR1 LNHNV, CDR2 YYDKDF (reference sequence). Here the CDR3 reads CATSRGTDSRQETQYF. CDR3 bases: TGTGCCACCAGCAGAGGGACGGACAGTCGACAAGAGACCCAGTACTTC.

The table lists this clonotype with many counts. The CDR3 reads CASSLSLTPSNQPQHF. Here the CDR3 DNA reads TGTGCCAGCAGTTTAAGCCTGACACCTAGCAATCAGCCCCAGCATTTT. The rearrangement links TRBV27 to TRBJ1-5; no definite D call. The CDR3 loop spans 16 amino acids. Germline assignment: CDR1 MNHEY and CDR2 SMNVEV (reference sequence). The V and J ends lost 2 bases and 0 bases respectively, with 11 bases between them.

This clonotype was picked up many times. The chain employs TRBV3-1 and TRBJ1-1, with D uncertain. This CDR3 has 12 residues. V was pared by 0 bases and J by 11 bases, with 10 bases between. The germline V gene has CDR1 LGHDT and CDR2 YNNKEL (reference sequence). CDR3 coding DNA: TGTGCCAGCAGCCAAGAAGGGTGGAACGCTTTCTTT. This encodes CASSQEGWNAFF.

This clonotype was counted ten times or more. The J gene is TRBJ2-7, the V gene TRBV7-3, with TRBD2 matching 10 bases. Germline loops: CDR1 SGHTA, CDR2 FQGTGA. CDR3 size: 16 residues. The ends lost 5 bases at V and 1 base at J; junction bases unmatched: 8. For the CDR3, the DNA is TGTGCCAGCAGCCCTCGAACTAGCGGGGCTTCCTACGAGCAGTACTTC. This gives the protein CASSPRTSGASYEQYF. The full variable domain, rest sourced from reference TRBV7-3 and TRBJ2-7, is GAGVSQTPSNKVTEKGKYVELRCDPISGHTALYWYRQSLGQGPEFLIYFQGTGAADDSGLPNDRFFAVRPEGSVSTLKIQRTERGDSAVYLCASSPRTSGASYEQYFGPGTRLTVT.

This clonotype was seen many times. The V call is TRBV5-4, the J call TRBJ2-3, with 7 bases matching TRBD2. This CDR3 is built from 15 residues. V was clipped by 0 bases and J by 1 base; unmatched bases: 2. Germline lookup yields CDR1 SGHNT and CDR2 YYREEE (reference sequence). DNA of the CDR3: TGTGCCAGCAGCTTGGGGCTAGCGGGCACAGATACGCAGTATTTT. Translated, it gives CASSLGLAGTDTQYF.

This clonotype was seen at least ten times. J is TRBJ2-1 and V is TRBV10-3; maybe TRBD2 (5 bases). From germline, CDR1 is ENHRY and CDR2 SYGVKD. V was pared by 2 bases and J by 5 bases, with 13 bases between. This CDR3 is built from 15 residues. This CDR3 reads CAISEERAEDNEQFF. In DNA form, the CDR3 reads TGTGCCATCAGTGAGGAACGAGCGGAGGACAATGAGCAGTTCTTC.

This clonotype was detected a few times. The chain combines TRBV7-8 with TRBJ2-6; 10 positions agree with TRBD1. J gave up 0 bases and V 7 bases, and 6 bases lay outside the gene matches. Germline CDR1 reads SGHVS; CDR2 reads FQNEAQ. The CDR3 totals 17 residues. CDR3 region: CASIGTGAFSGANVLTF. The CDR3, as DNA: TGTGCCAGCATCGGGACAGGGGCGTTCTCTGGGGCCAACGTCCTGACTTTC. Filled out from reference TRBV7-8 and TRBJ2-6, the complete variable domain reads GAGVSQSPRYKVAKRGQDVALRCDPISGHVSLFWYQQALGQGPEFLTYFQNEAQLDKSGLPSDRFFAERPEGSVSTLKIQRTQQEDSAVYLCASIGTGAFSGANVLTFGAGSRLTVL.

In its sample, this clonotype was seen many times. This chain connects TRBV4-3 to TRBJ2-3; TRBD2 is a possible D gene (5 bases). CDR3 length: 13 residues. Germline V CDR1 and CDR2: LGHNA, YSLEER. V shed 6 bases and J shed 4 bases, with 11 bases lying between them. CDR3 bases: TGCGCCAGCAGTAAAGCGGCCGCAGATACGCAGTATTTT. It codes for CASSKAAADTQYF.